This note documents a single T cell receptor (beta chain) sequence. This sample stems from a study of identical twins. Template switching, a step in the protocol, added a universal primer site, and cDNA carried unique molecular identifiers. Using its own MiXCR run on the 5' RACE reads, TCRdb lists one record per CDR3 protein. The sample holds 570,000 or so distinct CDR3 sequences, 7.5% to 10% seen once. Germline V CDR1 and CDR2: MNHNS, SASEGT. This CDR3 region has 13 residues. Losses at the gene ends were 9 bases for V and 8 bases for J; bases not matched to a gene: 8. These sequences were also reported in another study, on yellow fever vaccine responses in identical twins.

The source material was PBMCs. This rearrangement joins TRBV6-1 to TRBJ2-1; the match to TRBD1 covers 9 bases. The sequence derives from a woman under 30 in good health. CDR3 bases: TGTGCCAGTAGGACAGGGGACTTCGATGAGCAGTTCTTC. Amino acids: CASRTGDFDEQFF.